Here is one T cell receptor (beta chain) with its context. TCRdb's table, derived via immunoSEQ multiplex PCR, lists solely in-frame clones and lacks some. The sample lists about 190,000 clones; 80% to 85% were seen once. CDR3 length equals 13 residues. Trimming left V 3 bases short and J 4 bases short, with 10 bases between. Germline CDR1 and CDR2: GTSNPN and SVGIG (reference sequence). These data come from a study of blood T cell repertoires in COVID-19. Sample: peripheral blood. This sequence originates from a human donor in a cohort sampled during active COVID-19. This chain links TRBV30 with TRBJ1-5; TRBD1 is a possible D gene (5 bases). The CDR3 loop reads CAWSRGWNQPQHF. The CDR3 bases are TGTGCCTGGAGCCGGGGGTGGAATCAGCCCCAGCATTTT.